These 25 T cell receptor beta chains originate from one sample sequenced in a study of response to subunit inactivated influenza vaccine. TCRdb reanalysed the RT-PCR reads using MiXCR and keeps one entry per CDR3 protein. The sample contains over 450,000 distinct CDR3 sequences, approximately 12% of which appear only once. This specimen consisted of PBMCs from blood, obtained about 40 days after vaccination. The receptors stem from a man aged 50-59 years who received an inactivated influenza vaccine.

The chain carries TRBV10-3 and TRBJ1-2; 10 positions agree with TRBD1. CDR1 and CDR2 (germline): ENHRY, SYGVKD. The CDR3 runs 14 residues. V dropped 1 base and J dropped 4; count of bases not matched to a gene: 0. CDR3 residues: CAISEWDRGYGYTF. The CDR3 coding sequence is TGTGCCATCAGTGAGTGGGACAGGGGCTATGGCTACACCTTC.

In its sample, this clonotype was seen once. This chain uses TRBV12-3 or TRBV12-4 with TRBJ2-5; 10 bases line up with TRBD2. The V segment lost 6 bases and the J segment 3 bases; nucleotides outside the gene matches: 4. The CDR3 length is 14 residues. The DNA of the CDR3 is TGTGCCAGCAGACAAGGACTAGCGGAAGAGACCCAGTACTTC. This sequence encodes CASRQGLAEETQYF.

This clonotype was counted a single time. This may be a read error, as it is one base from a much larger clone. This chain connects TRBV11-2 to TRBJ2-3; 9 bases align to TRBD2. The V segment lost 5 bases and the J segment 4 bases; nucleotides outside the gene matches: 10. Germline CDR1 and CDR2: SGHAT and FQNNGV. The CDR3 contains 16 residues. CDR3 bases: TGTGCCAGCAGCGTACCTACGAGACTAGCGGCAGATACGCAGTATTTT. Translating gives CASSVPTRLAADTQYF.

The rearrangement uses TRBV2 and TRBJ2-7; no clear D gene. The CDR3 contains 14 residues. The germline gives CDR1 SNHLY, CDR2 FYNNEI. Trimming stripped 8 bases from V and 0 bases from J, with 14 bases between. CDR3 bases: TGTGCCAGCCGGGTGCGACACGACTCCTACGAGCAGTACTTC. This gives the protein CASRVRHDSYEQYF.

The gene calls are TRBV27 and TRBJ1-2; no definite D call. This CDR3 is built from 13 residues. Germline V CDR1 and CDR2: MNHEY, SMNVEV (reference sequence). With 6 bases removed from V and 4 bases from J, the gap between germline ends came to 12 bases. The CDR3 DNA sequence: TGTGCCAGCAGCAAACACCAGGTCTATGGCTACACCTTC. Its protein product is CASSKHQVYGYTF.

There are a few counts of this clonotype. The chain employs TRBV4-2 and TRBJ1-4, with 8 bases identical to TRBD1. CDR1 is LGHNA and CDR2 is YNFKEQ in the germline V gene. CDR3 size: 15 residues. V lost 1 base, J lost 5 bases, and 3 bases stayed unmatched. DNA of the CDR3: TGTGCCAGCAGCCAAGGTCGACAGGGGAATGAAAAACTGTTTTTT. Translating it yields CASSQGRQGNEKLFF.

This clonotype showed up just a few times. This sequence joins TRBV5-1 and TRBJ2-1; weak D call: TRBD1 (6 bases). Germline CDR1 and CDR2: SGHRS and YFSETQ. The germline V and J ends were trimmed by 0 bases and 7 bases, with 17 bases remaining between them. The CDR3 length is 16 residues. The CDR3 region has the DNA TGCGCCAGCAGCTTGGGTGGGACAAGTAACGGAAATGAGCAGTTCTTC. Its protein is CASSLGGTSNGNEQFF.

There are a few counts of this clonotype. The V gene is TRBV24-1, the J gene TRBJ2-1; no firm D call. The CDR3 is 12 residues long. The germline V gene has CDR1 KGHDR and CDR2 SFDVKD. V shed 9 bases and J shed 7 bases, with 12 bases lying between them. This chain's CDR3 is CATPPGLNEQFF. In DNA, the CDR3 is TGTGCCACCCCCCCGGGTCTGAATGAGCAGTTCTTC.

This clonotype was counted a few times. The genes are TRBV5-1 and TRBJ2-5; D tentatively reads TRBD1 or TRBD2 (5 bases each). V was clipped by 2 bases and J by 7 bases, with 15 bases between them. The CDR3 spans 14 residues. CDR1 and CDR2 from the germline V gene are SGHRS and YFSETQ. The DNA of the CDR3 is TGCGCCAGCAGCTTAGATCCGGATGGGGGGACCCAGTACTTC. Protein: CASSLDPDGGTQYF.

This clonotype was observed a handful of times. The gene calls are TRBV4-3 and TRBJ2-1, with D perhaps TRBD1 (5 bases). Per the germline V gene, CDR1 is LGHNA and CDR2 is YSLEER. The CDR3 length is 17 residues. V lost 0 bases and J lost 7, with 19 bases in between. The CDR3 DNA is TGCGCCAGCAGCCAAGATCCTGGGGCAGGGTTTCGGAATGAGCAGTTCTTC. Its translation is CASSQDPGAGFRNEQFF.

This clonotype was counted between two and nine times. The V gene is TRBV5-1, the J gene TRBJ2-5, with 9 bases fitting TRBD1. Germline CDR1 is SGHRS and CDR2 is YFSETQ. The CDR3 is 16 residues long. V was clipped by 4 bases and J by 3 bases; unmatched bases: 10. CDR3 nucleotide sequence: TGCGCCAGCAGCAAGACCGGGACAGGGTTTGAAGAGACCCAGTACTTC. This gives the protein CASSKTGTGFEETQYF.

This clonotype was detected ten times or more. The CDR3 DNA is TGTGCCAGCAGTTTACTACAGCCCTACAATGAGCAGTTCTTC. Translating it yields CASSLLQPYNEQFF. The chain combines TRBV12-3 or TRBV12-4 with TRBJ2-1, with D unclear. This CDR3 comprises 14 residues. The ends were cut back, 2 bases at V and 2 bases at J, with 7 bases in the middle.

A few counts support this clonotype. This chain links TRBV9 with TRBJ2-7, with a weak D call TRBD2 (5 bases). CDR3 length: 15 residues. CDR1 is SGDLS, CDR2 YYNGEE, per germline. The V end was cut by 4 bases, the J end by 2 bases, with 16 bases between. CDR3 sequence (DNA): TGTGCCAGCAGCCCTGACCCAGCGGCCACCTACGAGCAGTACTTC. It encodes CASSPDPAATYEQYF.

The CDR3 is CASSSEASGGYEQYF. The CDR3 nucleotides read TGTGCCAGCAGCTCAGAGGCTAGCGGGGGCTACGAGCAGTACTTC. This chain uses TRBV13 with TRBJ2-7, with 10 bases that match TRBD2. V trimming: 4 bases; J trimming: 3 bases; junction bases outside the gene matches: 6. Germline V lookup: CDR1 PRHDT, CDR2 FYEKMQ (reference sequence). The CDR3 loop spans 15 amino acids.

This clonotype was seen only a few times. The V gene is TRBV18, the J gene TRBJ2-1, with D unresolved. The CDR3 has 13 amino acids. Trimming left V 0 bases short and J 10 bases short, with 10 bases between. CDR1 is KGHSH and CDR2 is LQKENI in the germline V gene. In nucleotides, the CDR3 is TGTGCCAGCTCACCACCGGCAAGCTCCGAGCAGTTCTTC. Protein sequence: CASSPPASSEQFF.

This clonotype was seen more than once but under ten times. The chain's CDR3 is CASSPVWEGEQYF. Here the CDR3 DNA reads TGTGCCAGCAGCCCGGTTTGGGAGGGCGAGCAGTACTTC. The V gene is TRBV7-2, the J gene TRBJ2-7; 7 bases match TRBD2. The CDR3 is 13 residues long. V gave up 5 bases and J gave up 6 bases; unmatched junction bases: 7. The V gene's germline CDR1 is SGHTA and CDR2 FQGNSA.

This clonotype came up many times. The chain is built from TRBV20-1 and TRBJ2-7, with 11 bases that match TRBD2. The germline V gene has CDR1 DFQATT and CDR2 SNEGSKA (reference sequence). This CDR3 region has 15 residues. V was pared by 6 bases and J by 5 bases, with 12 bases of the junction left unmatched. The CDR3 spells CSANSGRAPPHEQYF. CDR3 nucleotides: TGCAGTGCAAATAGCGGGAGGGCCCCTCCCCACGAGCAGTACTTC.

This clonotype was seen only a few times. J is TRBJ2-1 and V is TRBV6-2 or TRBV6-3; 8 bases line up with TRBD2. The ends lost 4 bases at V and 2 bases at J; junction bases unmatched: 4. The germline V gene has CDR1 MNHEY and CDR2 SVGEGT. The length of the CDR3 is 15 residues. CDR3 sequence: CASSSAGVAYNEQFF. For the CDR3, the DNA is TGTGCCAGCAGTTCAGCGGGGGTAGCCTACAATGAGCAGTTCTTC.

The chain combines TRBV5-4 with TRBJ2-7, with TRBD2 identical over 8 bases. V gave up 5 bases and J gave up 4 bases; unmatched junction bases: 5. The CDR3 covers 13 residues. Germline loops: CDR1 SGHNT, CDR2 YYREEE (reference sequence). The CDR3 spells CASRLAGEYEQYF. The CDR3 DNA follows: TGTGCCAGCAGGCTAGCGGGCGAGTACGAGCAGTACTTC. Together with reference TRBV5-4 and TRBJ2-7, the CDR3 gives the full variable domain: ETGVTQSPTHLIKTRGQQVTLRCSSQSGHNTVSWYQQALGQGPQFIFQYYREEENGRGNFPPRFSGLQFPNYSSELNVNALELDDSALYLCASRLAGEYEQYFGPGTRLTVT.

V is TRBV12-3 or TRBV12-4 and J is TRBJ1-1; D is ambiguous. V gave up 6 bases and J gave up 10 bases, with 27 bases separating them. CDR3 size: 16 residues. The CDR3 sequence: CASRSSEGSRQKGAFF. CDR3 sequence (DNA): TGTGCCAGCAGATCTTCGGAGGGTAGTCGCCAGAAGGGAGCTTTCTTT.

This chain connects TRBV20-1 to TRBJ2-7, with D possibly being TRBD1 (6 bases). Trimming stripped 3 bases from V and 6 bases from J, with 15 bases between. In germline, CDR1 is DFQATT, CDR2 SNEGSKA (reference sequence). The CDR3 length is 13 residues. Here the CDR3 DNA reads TGCAGTGCTAGGGACCTAGGGGGAACCGAGCAGTACTTC. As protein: CSARDLGGTEQYF.

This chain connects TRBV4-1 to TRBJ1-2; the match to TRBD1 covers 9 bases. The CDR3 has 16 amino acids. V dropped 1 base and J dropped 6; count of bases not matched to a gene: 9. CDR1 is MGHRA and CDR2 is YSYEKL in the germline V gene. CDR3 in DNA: TGCGCCAGCAGCCAAGTGGGCACAGGGGGCGGAAATGGCTACACCTTC. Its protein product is CASSQVGTGGGNGYTF.

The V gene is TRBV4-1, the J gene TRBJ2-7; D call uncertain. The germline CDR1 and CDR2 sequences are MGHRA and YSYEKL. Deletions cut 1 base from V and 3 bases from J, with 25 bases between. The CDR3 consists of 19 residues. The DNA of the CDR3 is TGCGCCAGCAGCCAAGTGGGTCTCCGGGCCCCATCCCTTTACTACGAGCAGTACTTC. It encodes CASSQVGLRAPSLYYEQYF.

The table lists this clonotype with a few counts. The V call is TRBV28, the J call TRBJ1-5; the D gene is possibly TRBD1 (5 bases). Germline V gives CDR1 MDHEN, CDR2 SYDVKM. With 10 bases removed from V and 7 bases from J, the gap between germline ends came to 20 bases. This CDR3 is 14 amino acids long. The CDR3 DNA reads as TGTGCCACCTCGGGACCGCTGGTGGGGCAGCCCCAGCATTTT. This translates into CATSGPLVGQPQHF.

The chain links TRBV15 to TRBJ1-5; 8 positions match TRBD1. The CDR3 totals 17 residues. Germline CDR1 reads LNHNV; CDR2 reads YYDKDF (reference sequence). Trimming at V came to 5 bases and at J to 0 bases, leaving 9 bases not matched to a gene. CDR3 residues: CATSAGTGHYSNQPQHF. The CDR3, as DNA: TGTGCCACCAGCGCCGGGACAGGACATTATAGCAATCAGCCCCAGCATTTT.